A selection of T cell receptor beta chains follows, all from one sample in a study of cytomegalovirus exposure and HLA in healthy donors. Sequenced by immunoSEQ multiplex PCR; TCRdb stores in-frame clones only, minus some. The table lists 75,000 to 90,000 clones, 63% of them singletons, with over 12% in the top ten. Sequencing was done on a sample of PBMCs. The origin of the receptors is a woman between 35 and 50 years old in good health and CMV-seropositive. Both conserved end residues are part of each CDR3.

v_call: TRBV6-1
j_call: TRBJ1-1
cdr3_aa: CASSGTPGQGMNTEAFF

v_call: TRBV7-2
j_call: TRBJ2-5
cdr3_aa: CASSRTRVGETQYF

v_call: TRBV19
j_call: TRBJ1-3
cdr3_aa: CASPVGNTIYF

v_call: TRBV30
j_call: TRBJ2-7
cdr3_aa: CAWSVSPGQEYF

v_call: TRBV14
j_call: TRBJ2-5
cdr3_aa: CASSQAFLAGTGEQYF

v_call: TRBV27
j_call: TRBJ1-2
cdr3_aa: CASSHGRDRIYGYTF

v_call: TRBV28
j_call: TRBJ1-5
cdr3_aa: CASSLTTGGAGNQPQHF

v_call: TRBV10-3
j_call: TRBJ1-3
cdr3_aa: CAISPAGVNGNTIYF

v_call: TRBV5-1
j_call: TRBJ2-3
cdr3_aa: CASSSFGAGDTQYF

v_call: TRBV5-8
j_call: TRBJ1-2
cdr3_aa: CASSARDRAKGYTF

v_call: TRBV4-3
j_call: TRBJ2-7
cdr3_aa: CASSQVPGNPTYEQYF

v_call: TRBV7-2
j_call: TRBJ1-2
cdr3_aa: CASSFLSRGLHGYTF

v_call: TRBV7-6
j_call: TRBJ1-1
cdr3_aa: CASSLEARPNTEAFF

v_call: TRBV2
j_call: TRBJ1-5
cdr3_aa: CASSGRVGQPQHF

v_call: TRBV19
j_call: TRBJ1-2
cdr3_aa: CASSVRGYGYTF

v_call: TRBV28
j_call: TRBJ1-2
cdr3_aa: CASRNPSGYGYTF

v_call: TRBV7-3
j_call: TRBJ2-2
cdr3_aa: CASSPQDSAGELFF

v_call: TRBV2
j_call: TRBJ2-7
cdr3_aa: CATGTQKLYEQYF

v_call: TRBV2
j_call: TRBJ2-5
cdr3_aa: CASNPLARETQYF

v_call: TRBV5-4
j_call: TRBJ2-1
cdr3_aa: CASSLGSSEQFF

v_call: TRBV15
j_call: TRBJ1-2
cdr3_aa: CATSRDAGQGYGYTF

v_call: TRBV5-4
j_call: TRBJ2-5
cdr3_aa: CASSPPATGAIQETQYF

v_call: TRBV6-1
j_call: TRBJ2-7
cdr3_aa: CASMTGGYEQYF

v_call: TRBV28
j_call: TRBJ1-4
cdr3_aa: CASSLFREKLFF

v_call: TRBV4-3
j_call: TRBJ2-3
cdr3_aa: CASSQSFGGEGTDTQYF

v_call: TRBV7-2
j_call: TRBJ2-3
cdr3_aa: CASSPYADTQYF

v_call: TRBV4-3
j_call: TRBJ1-5
cdr3_aa: CASSQEGGPSNQPQHF

v_call: TRBV27
j_call: TRBJ1-5
cdr3_aa: CASSQGSHQPQHF

v_call: TRBV7-2
j_call: TRBJ1-1
cdr3_aa: CASSSSLDRANEAFF

v_call: TRBV28
j_call: TRBJ1-4
cdr3_aa: CASSDPRDRGREKLFF

v_call: TRBV19
j_call: TRBJ2-3
cdr3_aa: CASSRREVTDTQYF

v_call: TRBV28
j_call: TRBJ2-3
cdr3_aa: CASSSATERVGSDTQYF

v_call: TRBV4-3
j_call: TRBJ2-5
cdr3_aa: CASSQELWETQYF

v_call: TRBV9
j_call: TRBJ2-1
cdr3_aa: CASSVGTASDEQFF

v_call: TRBV6-1
j_call: TRBJ2-1
cdr3_aa: CAGLAGGPDNEQFF

v_call: TRBV28
j_call: TRBJ2-1
cdr3_aa: CASSLGTSSYNEQFF

v_call: TRBV28
j_call: TRBJ2-2
cdr3_aa: CASSLTGSTGELFF

v_call: TRBV28
j_call: TRBJ2-7
cdr3_aa: CASRSELAGGSYEQYF

v_call: TRBV28
j_call: TRBJ2-5
cdr3_aa: CASSLRQAMGEETQYF

v_call: TRBV27
j_call: TRBJ2-5
cdr3_aa: CASSSRTSGQETQYF

v_call: TRBV2
j_call: TRBJ2-3
cdr3_aa: CASSEFRQARASTDTQYF

v_call: TRBV7-9
j_call: TRBJ2-7
cdr3_aa: CASSLGTIDKYEQYF

v_call: TRBV13
j_call: TRBJ1-2
cdr3_aa: CASSLFSGVYGYTF

v_call: TRBV28
j_call: TRBJ1-1
cdr3_aa: CASSFEDMNTEAFF

v_call: TRBV10-1
j_call: -
cdr3_aa: CASSDLGHRDEQYF

v_call: TRBV5-4
j_call: TRBJ2-3
cdr3_aa: CASSVGTDTQYF

v_call: TRBV27
j_call: TRBJ2-3
cdr3_aa: CASSKQGTDTQYF

v_call: TRBV27
j_call: TRBJ1-1
cdr3_aa: CASSFSVNTEAFF

v_call: TRBV19
j_call: TRBJ2-2
cdr3_aa: CASKAPLNTGELFF

v_call: TRBV19
j_call: TRBJ1-4
cdr3_aa: CASSIAPNRELFF

v_call: TRBV4-2
j_call: TRBJ2-7
cdr3_aa: CASSQGTGGDYEQYF

v_call: TRBV28
j_call: TRBJ1-1
cdr3_aa: CASSSRQGGWNTEAFF

v_call: TRBV9
j_call: TRBJ1-2
cdr3_aa: CASSVAATARGYTF

v_call: TRBV28
j_call: TRBJ2-7
cdr3_aa: CAILPTGGEKYEQYF

v_call: TRBV10-3
j_call: TRBJ1-5
cdr3_aa: CAIRQGSDNQPQHF

v_call: TRBV5-1
j_call: TRBJ2-3
cdr3_aa: CASSLEVQGALTDTQYF